This is a list of T cell receptor beta chains from one sample in a study of blood T cell repertoires in COVID-19. Libraries were prepared by immunoSEQ multiplex PCR; TCRdb keeps only in-frame clonotypes and omits some of them. The data show roughly 310,000 clones, with under 95% seen just once and around 2.7% held by the top ten. The specimen was PBMCs or T cells enriched from blood (not recorded which). The source is a man in his 60s who had recovered from COVID-19. The CDR3 runs from the conserved cysteine through the conserved F or W. Fields, in order: V gene, clone size, J gene, D gene, CDR3 length, CDR3 protein, CDR3 DNA. The D gene is left open where the match is weak. Size is omitted from some rows. Given values are once, few, many or a class for expanded clones.

v_gene: TRBV2
abundance: NA
j_gene: TRBJ2-3
d_gene: TRBD2
len: 17
CDR3aa: CASSHHWTSGSTDTQYF
CDR3nt: TGTGCCAGCAGTCATCACTGGACTAGCGGGAGCACAGATACGCAGTATTTT

v_gene: TRBV11-2
abundance: once
j_gene: TRBJ2-5
d_gene: TRBD2
len: 13
CDR3aa: CASSLGGIETQYF
CDR3nt: TGTGCCAGCAGCCTGGGAGGGATAGAGACCCAGTACTTC

v_gene: TRBV30
abundance: NA
j_gene: TRBJ2-2
d_gene: TRBD2
len: 16
CDR3aa: CAWSATPAGGPGELFF
CDR3nt: TGTGCCTGGAGTGCAACGCCAGCGGGGGGGCCTGGGGAGCTGTTTTTT

v_gene: TRBV29-1
abundance: NA
j_gene: TRBJ2-1
d_gene: TRBD2
len: 13
CDR3aa: CSDEREGRLGQFF
CDR3nt: TGCAGCGACGAGCGGGAGGGCCGTCTTGGGCAGTTCTTC

v_gene: TRBV21-1
abundance: NA
j_gene: TRBJ2-3
d_gene: NA
len: 15
CDR3aa: CASSNPRGRTDTQYF
CDR3nt: TGTGCCAGCAGCAACCCCAGGGGGAGGACAGATACGCAGTATTTT

v_gene: TRBV7-6
abundance: NA
j_gene: TRBJ2-7
d_gene: NA
len: 14
CDR3aa: CASSLAEGPYEQYF
CDR3nt: TGTGCCAGCAGCTTAGCGGAGGGACCCTACGAGCAGTACTTC

v_gene: TRBV5-1
abundance: NA
j_gene: TRBJ1-2
d_gene: NA
len: 15
CDR3aa: CASSLGPGAVRGYTF
CDR3nt: TGCGCCAGCAGCTTGGGGCCCGGCGCGGTCCGGGGCTACACCTTC

v_gene: TRBV12-3/TRBV12-4
abundance: once
j_gene: TRBJ1-1
d_gene: TRBD1
len: 13
CDR3aa: CASRDGTATEAFF
CDR3nt: TGTGCCAGCAGAGATGGGACAGCCACTGAAGCTTTCTTT

v_gene: TRBV9
abundance: NA
j_gene: TRBJ2-1
d_gene: TRBD2
len: 19
CDR3aa: CASSAHFPRSGGALNEQFF
CDR3nt: TGTGCCAGCAGCGCACACTTCCCCCGAAGCGGGGGGGCCCTCAATGAGCAGTTCTTC

v_gene: TRBV5-1
abundance: NA
j_gene: TRBJ2-1
d_gene: TRBD2
len: 15
CDR3aa: CASSSTSGRTNEQFF
CDR3nt: TGCGCCAGCAGCTCTACTAGCGGGAGGACTAATGAGCAGTTCTTC

v_gene: TRBV18
abundance: once
j_gene: TRBJ1-2
d_gene: NA
len: 15
CDR3aa: CASSPKEVGLGGYTF
CDR3nt: TGTGCCAGCTCACCAAAGGAGGTTGGGCTCGGGGGTTACACCTTC

v_gene: TRBV4-2
abundance: once
j_gene: TRBJ2-7
d_gene: NA
len: 14
CDR3aa: CASSQGGGRGEQYF
CDR3nt: TGTGCCAGCAGCCAGGGGGGGGGCCGGGGCGAGCAGTACTTC

v_gene: TRBV6-1
abundance: NA
j_gene: TRBJ2-3
d_gene: NA
len: 14
CDR3aa: CASSEDYYTDTQYF
CDR3nt: TGTGCCAGCAGTGAAGACTATTACACAGATACGCAGTATTTT

v_gene: TRBV12-3/TRBV12-4
abundance: NA
j_gene: TRBJ1-3
d_gene: TRBD1
len: 13
CDR3aa: CASRRDSGNTIYF
CDR3nt: TGTGCCAGCAGGAGGGACAGTGGGAACACCATATATTTT

v_gene: TRBV30
abundance: NA
j_gene: TRBJ2-5
d_gene: NA
len: 14
CDR3aa: CAWSVLTSGETQYF
CDR3nt: TGTGCCTGGAGTGTACTTACGTCCGGAGAGACCCAGTACTTC

v_gene: TRBV30
abundance: NA
j_gene: TRBJ2-5
d_gene: NA
len: 14
CDR3aa: CAWSVLGLQGTQYF
CDR3nt: TGTGCCTGGAGTGTACTTGGCCTTCAGGGGACCCAGTACTTC

v_gene: TRBV27
abundance: NA
j_gene: TRBJ2-1
d_gene: NA
len: 14
CDR3aa: CASSWSPGSRGQFF
CDR3nt: TGTGCCAGCTCTTGGTCGCCGGGGAGCAGAGGGCAGTTCTTC

v_gene: TRBV9
abundance: NA
j_gene: TRBJ2-3
d_gene: TRBD2
len: 15
CDR3aa: CASSGLAGGPDTQYF
CDR3nt: TGTGCCAGCAGCGGACTAGCGGGGGGGCCAGATACGCAGTATTTT

v_gene: TRBV7-2
abundance: NA
j_gene: TRBJ1-2
d_gene: TRBD1
len: 14
CDR3aa: CASSAGQGDYGYTF
CDR3nt: TGTGCCAGCAGCGCGGGACAGGGGGACTATGGCTACACCTTC

v_gene: TRBV12-5
abundance: NA
j_gene: TRBJ1-5
d_gene: NA
len: 11
CDR3aa: CASGPNQPQHF
CDR3nt: TGTGCTAGTGGTCCAAATCAGCCCCAGCATTTT

v_gene: TRBV3-1/TRBV3-2
abundance: NA
j_gene: TRBJ1-2
d_gene: NA
len: 12
CDR3aa: CASSQLNYGYTF
CDR3nt: TGTGCCAGCAGCCAACTTAACTATGGCTACACCTTC

v_gene: TRBV12-3/TRBV12-4
abundance: once
j_gene: TRBJ1-1
d_gene: TRBD1
len: 13
CDR3aa: CASSFEGAGEAFF
CDR3nt: TGTGCCAGCAGTTTTGAGGGGGCGGGTGAAGCTTTCTTT

v_gene: TRBV7-8
abundance: NA
j_gene: TRBJ2-1
d_gene: TRBD1
len: 14
CDR3aa: CASRMGQGVNEQFF
CDR3nt: TGTGCCAGCAGAATGGGACAGGGGGTGAATGAGCAGTTCTTC

v_gene: TRBV5-1
abundance: once
j_gene: TRBJ1-5
d_gene: TRBD1
len: 15
CDR3aa: CASSLGTGGGQPQHF
CDR3nt: TGCGCCAGCAGCCTAGGGACAGGCGGCGGACAGCCCCAGCATTTT

v_gene: TRBV6-5
abundance: NA
j_gene: TRBJ1-5
d_gene: TRBD1
len: 14
CDR3aa: CASIVQGAGQPQHF
CDR3nt: TGTGCCAGCATTGTACAGGGGGCAGGTCAGCCCCAGCATTTT